This T cell receptor (beta chain) emerged from a study of regulatory T cells in long-lasting Graves disease. Findings of the study overall: Segments TRBV28, TRBJ1-2 and TRBJ2-5 showed preferential usage in persistent disease.

Arm-PCR with iRepertoire HTBI primers amplified the CDR3 regions for these TCR beta libraries. TCRdb re-derived calls from the multiplex PCR reads in MiXCR, one entry per CDR3 protein. The repertoire holds about 440,000 distinct CDR3 sequences, more than 12% seen once, with over 15% in the top ten. Time point reported: newly diagnosed GD, antithyroid drugs for less than 3 months. RNA extracted from PBMCs served as the sequencing template. Per the germline V gene, CDR1 is KGHSH and CDR2 is LQKENI. The CDR3 length is 16 residues. The ends lost 4 bases at V and 5 bases at J; junction bases unmatched: 10. A note on this clonotype: The antigen is not known. Since the CDR3 does not end with the conserved phenylalanine or tryptophan, this likely comes from a read error.

These same data were also listed under a study on T cells in Graves' hyperthyroidism and ophthalmopathy. That publication notes: Each diagnosis drew on symptoms, thyroxine, TRAb, thyroid ultrasound and orbital computed tomography findings. Using the HTBI primer set, a first-round RT-PCR was run on the TCR CDR3. The model foresaw ophthalmopathy a median around 6 months prior to onset.

Source: peripheral blood mononuclear cells (PBMCs), taken at new diagnosis, from a patient treated with antithyroid drugs. The chain recombines TRBV18 with TRBJ1-1; 10 nucleotides align to TRBD1. This TCR was sampled from a woman in her 30s with Graves disease. DNA for the CDR3: TGTGCCAGCTCACAACCGACAGGGGGCCGGGAAACTGAAGCTTTCTCT. Encoded protein: CASSQPTGGRETEAFS.